This T cell receptor beta chain was sequenced for a study of blood T cell repertoires in COVID-19. Sequencing used immunoSEQ multiplex PCR; TCRdb keeps in-frame clones, though not all of them. The sample yields 62,000 or so clones, over 75% seen once. V lost 0 bases and J 4 bases, leaving 16 bases between the germline ends. Germline V gene data show CDR1 as SGHNT and CDR2 as YENEEA. This CDR3 has 17 amino acids. The receptor was isolated from a man aged 45 to 65 with acute or convalescent COVID-19. Material for sequencing was peripheral blood. This chain connects TRBV11-3 to TRBJ1-3; D is perhaps TRBD1 (6 bases). The CDR3 coding sequence is TGTGCCAGCAGCTTAGATCAGGGGTCTCGCGCGGGAAACACCATATATTTT. Its translation is CASSLDQGSRAGNTIYF.